This T cell receptor beta chain was observed in a study of blood T cell repertoires in COVID-19. Study background: Whether acute or convalescent, the COVID-19 samples came from the United States, Italy and Spain.

Germline CDR1 and CDR2: SEHNR and FQNEAQ (reference sequence). Trimming removed 8 bases from V and 6 bases from J; junction bases left unmatched: 6. The CDR3 extends over 14 amino acids. As handled by the study authors: Amplification of reference gene primers was used by the study to estimate nucleated cell counts. Some clones are missing from TCRdb's copy, which holds only in-frame ones; the method was immunoSEQ multiplex PCR. The DNA gave D and trimming, while V, J and clone size come from that table. Of 410,000 or so clones listed, roughly 89% are singletons. The source of this sequence is a woman in her twenties or thirties with active or convalescent COVID-19. This sequence joins TRBV7-9 and TRBJ1-6; TRBD1 agrees at 8 bases. Sequencing input: peripheral blood. The CDR3 DNA is TGTGCCAGCGGGCCGGGACAGGCTAATTCACCCCTCCACTTT. As protein: CASGPGQANSPLHF.